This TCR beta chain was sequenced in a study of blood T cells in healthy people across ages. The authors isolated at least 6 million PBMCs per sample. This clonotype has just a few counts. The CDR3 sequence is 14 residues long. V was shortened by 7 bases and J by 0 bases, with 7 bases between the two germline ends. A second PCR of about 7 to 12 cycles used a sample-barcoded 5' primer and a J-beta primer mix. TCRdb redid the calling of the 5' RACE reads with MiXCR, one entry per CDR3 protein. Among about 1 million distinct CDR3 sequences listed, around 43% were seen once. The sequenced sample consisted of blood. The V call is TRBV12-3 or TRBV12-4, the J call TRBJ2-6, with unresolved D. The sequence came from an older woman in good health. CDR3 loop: CASTKGSGANVLTF. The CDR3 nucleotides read TGTGCCAGCACCAAAGGCTCTGGGGCCAACGTCCTGACTTTC.